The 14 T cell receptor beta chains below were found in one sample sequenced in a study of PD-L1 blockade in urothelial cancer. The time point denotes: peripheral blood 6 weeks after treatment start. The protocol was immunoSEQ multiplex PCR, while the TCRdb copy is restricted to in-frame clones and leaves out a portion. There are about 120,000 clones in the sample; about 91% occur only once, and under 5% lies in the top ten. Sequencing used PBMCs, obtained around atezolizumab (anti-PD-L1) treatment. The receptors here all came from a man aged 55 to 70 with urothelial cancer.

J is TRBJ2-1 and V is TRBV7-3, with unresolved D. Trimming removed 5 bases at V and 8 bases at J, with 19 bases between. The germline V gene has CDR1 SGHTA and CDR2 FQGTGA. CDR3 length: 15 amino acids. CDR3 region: CASSQSSSALDEQFF. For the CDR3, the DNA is TGTGCCAGCAGCCAGTCTAGTTCCGCCCTAGATGAGCAGTTCTTC. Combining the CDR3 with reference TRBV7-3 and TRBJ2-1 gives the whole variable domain GAGVSQTPSNKVTEKGKYVELRCDPISGHTALYWYRQSLGQGPEFLIYFQGTGAADDSGLPNDRFFAVRPEGSVSTLKIQRTERGDSAVYLCASSQSSSALDEQFFGPGTRLTVL.

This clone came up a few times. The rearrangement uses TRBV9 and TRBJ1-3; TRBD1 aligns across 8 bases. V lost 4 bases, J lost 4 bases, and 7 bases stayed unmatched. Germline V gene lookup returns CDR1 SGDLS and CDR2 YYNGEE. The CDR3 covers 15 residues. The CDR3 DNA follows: TGTGCCAGCAGCCCCAGGGGGCCACTAGGAAACACCATATATTTT. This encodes CASSPRGPLGNTIYF.

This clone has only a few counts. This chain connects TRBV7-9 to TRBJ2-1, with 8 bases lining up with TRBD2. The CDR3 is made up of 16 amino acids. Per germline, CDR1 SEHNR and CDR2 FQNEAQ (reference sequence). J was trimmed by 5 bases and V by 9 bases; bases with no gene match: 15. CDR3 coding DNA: TGTGCCAGTGAACCCTTCGGGGGGGCCGAACACAATGAGCAGTTCTTC. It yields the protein CASEPFGGAEHNEQFF.

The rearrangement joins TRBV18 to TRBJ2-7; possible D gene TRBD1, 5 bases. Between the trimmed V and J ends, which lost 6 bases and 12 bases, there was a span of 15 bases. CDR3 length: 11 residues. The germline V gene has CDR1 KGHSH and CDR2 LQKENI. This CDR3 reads CASSTGRFRYF. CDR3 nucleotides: TGTGCCAGCTCCACAGGAAGGTTTAGGTACTTC.

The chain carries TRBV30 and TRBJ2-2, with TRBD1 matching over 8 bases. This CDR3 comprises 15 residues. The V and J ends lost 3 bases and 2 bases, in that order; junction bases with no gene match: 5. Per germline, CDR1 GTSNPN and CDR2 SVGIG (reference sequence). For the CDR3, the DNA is TGTGCCTGGAGCACACAGGGGGACAACACCGGGGAGCTGTTTTTT. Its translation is CAWSTQGDNTGELFF. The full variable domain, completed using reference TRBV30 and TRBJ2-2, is SQTIHQWPATLVQPVGSPLSLECTVEGTSNPNLYWYRQAAGRGLQLLFYSVGIGQISSEVPQNLSASRPQDRQFILSSKKLLLSDSGFYLCAWSTQGDNTGELFFGEGSRLTVL.

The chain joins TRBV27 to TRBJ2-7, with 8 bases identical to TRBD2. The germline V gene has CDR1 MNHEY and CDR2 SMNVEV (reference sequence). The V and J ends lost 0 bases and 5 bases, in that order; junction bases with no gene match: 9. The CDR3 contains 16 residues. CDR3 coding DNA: TGTGCCAGCAGTTTATCGATAGCGGGGTATGGTAACGAGCAGTACTTC. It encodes CASSLSIAGYGNEQYF.

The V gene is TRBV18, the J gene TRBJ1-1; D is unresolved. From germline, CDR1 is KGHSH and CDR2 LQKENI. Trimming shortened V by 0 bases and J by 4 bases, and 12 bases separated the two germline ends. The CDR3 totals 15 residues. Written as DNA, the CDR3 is TGTGCCAGCTCACCACCGTCGGGGTATGGCACTGAAGCTTTCTTT. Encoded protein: CASSPPSGYGTEAFF.

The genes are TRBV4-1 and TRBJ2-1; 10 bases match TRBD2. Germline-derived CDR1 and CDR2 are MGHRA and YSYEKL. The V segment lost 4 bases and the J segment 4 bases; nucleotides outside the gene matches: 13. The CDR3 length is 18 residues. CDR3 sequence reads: CASSPMGWSSGGYNEQFF. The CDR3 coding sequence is TGCGCCAGCAGCCCTATGGGTTGGTCTAGCGGGGGATACAATGAGCAGTTCTTC.

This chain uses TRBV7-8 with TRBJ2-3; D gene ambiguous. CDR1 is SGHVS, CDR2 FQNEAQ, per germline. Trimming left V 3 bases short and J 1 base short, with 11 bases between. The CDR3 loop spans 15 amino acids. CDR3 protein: CASSFLLTRTDTQYF. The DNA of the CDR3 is TGTGCCAGCAGCTTTTTACTAACCCGCACAGATACGCAGTATTTT.

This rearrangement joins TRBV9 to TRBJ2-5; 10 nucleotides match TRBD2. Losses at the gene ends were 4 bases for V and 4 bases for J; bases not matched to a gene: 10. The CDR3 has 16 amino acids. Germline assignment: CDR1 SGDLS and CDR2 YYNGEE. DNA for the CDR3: TGTGCCAGCAGCTTCGGGGTAGCGGGAGGCGGAGAGACCCAGTACTTC. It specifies CASSFGVAGGGETQYF.

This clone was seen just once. In DNA, the CDR3 is TGTGCCAGCAGCGGCCGGGACAGGGTCGCTGTGGCTTTCTTT. Protein: CASSGRDRVAVAFF. V gene TRBV5-6 combines with J gene TRBJ1-1; 9 bases align to TRBD1. The trim removed 4 bases at V and 11 bases at J, leaving 12 bases unmatched. The germline V gene has CDR1 SGHDT and CDR2 YYEEEE. The CDR3 covers 14 residues. Filled out from reference TRBV5-6 and TRBJ1-1, the complete variable domain reads DAGVTQSPTHLIKTRGQQVTLRCSPKSGHDTVSWYQQALGQGPQFIFQYYEEEERQRGNFPDRFSGHQFPNYSSELNVNALLLGDSALYLCASSGRDRVAVAFFGQGTRLTVV.

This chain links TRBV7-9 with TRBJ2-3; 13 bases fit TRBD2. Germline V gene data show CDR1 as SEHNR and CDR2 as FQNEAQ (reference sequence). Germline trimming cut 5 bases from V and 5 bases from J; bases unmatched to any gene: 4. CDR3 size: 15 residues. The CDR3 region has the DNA TGTGCCAGCAGCATACGACTAGCGGGGGGAGATACGCAGTATTTT. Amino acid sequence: CASSIRLAGGDTQYF.

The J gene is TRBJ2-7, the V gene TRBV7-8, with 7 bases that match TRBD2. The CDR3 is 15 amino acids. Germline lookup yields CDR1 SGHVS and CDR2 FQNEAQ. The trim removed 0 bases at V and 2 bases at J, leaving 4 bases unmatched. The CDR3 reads CASSLASGPTYEQYF. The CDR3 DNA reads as TGTGCCAGCAGCTTAGCTAGCGGGCCTACCTACGAGCAGTACTTC.

CDR3 nucleotides: TGTGCCAGCAGCCCGGACGGGGGAAACTATGGCTACACCTTC. Amino acid sequence: CASSPDGGNYGYTF. The chain carries TRBV7-8 and TRBJ1-2; a possible D gene is TRBD1 (5 bases). The length of the CDR3 is 14 residues. The germline gives CDR1 SGHVS, CDR2 FQNEAQ. V shed 5 bases and J shed 2 bases, with 12 bases lying between them.